The 28 T cell receptor beta chains presented below share a single source sample, sequenced in a study of cytomegalovirus exposure and HLA in healthy donors. This PCR relied on a set of 60 Vbeta primers and 13 Jbeta primers. The method was immunoSEQ multiplex PCR; TCRdb's version includes in-frame clones alone and lacks a portion of them. The repertoire holds about 120,000 clones, around two thirds seen once, with about 8.3% in the top ten. The specimen sequenced was PBMCs. All receptors come from a woman aged 40 to 55 in good health and CMV-seropositive.

In its sample, this clone was seen a few times. The gene calls are TRBV20-1 and TRBJ1-1; no clear D gene. Trimming took 3 bases from V and 6 from J, leaving 8 bases between them. CDR3 size: 11 residues. Germline loops: CDR1 DFQATT, CDR2 SNEGSKA (reference sequence). The CDR3 is CSASSIAEAFF. The CDR3 coding sequence is TGCAGTGCTAGTAGTATCGCTGAAGCTTTCTTT.

The chain combines TRBV2 with TRBJ1-2, with 10 bases matching TRBD1. This CDR3 is built from 19 residues. V lost 5 bases, J lost 0 bases, and 15 bases stayed unmatched. In germline, CDR1 is SNHLY, CDR2 FYNNEI. CDR3 coding DNA: TGTGCCAGCAGTAAAGAGGGGTTTGGACAGGGGGTTTCTAACTATGGCTACACCTTC. Its protein product is CASSKEGFGQGVSNYGYTF.

The chain links TRBV5-1 to TRBJ2-3, with 13 positions matching TRBD2. V lost 4 bases to trimming and J lost 1 base; unmatched junction nucleotides: 9. Germline V gene lookup returns CDR1 SGHRS and CDR2 YFSETQ. The length of the CDR3 is 18 residues. CDR3 protein: CASSPGLAGSRGTDTQYF. DNA for the CDR3: TGCGCCAGCAGCCCGGGACTAGCGGGATCGCGTGGCACAGATACGCAGTATTTT.

This clone was observed a handful of times. V usage is TRBV7-9 and J usage is TRBJ2-6, with D possibly matching TRBD2 (5 bases). The germline V gene encodes CDR1 SEHNR and CDR2 FQNEAQ (reference sequence). CDR3 length equals 15 residues. With 6 bases removed from V and 2 bases from J, the gap between germline ends came to 11 bases. CDR3 in DNA: TGTGCCAGCAGTCTCGCCGGGGCTGGGGCCAACGTCCTGACTTTC. It yields the protein CASSLAGAGANVLTF.

This clone was seen once. V usage is TRBV7-6 and J usage is TRBJ2-1, with 7 bases fitting TRBD2. The CDR3 spans 15 residues. The V and J ends lost 2 bases and 2 bases, in that order; junction bases with no gene match: 3. Germline V gives CDR1 SGHVS, CDR2 FNYEAQ. The CDR3 nucleotides read TGTGCCAGCAGCTTACCGGCGGGAGCCTACAATGAGCAGTTCTTC. It yields the protein CASSLPAGAYNEQFF.

This chain joins TRBV27 and TRBJ2-1; 12 positions agree with TRBD2. The CDR3 has 18 residues. The ends lost 4 bases at V and 3 bases at J; junction bases unmatched: 10. The V gene's germline CDR1 is MNHEY and CDR2 SMNVEV (reference sequence). CDR3 region: CASSYSGGLAGLYNEQFF. CDR3 nucleotide sequence: TGTGCCAGCAGTTACTCAGGGGGACTAGCGGGCCTCTACAATGAGCAGTTCTTC.

This chain joins TRBV29-1 and TRBJ2-7; TRBD1 agrees at 9 bases. Germline CDR1 is SQVTM and CDR2 is ANQGSEA. Unmatched junction bases numbered 11, after V lost 6 bases and J lost 5 bases. CDR3 length: 14 amino acids. CDR3 bases: TGCAGCGTCACCTCCGGGACAGGGCATCACGAGCAGTACTTC. Its translation: CSVTSGTGHHEQYF.

This clone appeared once. Mismatch with germline at one junction end may stem from a read error. The chain has TRBV7-7 and TRBJ2-2; 9 positions match TRBD1. This CDR3 contains 14 residues. Germline CDR1 and CDR2: SSHAT and FNYEAQ (reference sequence). As DNA, the CDR3 is TGTGCTAGCAGCTCGACAGGGGGGTCCGGGGAGCTGTTTTTT. Amino acid sequence: CASSSTGGSGELFF. Filled out from reference TRBV7-7 and TRBJ2-2, the complete variable domain reads GAGVSQSPRYKVTKRGQDVTLRCDPISSHATLYWYQQALGQGPEFLTYFNYEAQPDKSGLPSDRFSAERPEGSISTLTIQRTEQRDSAMYRCASSSTGGSGELFFGEGSRLTVL.

The chain couples TRBV11-3 to TRBJ2-2; 9 bases line up with TRBD2. Germline loops: CDR1 SGHNT, CDR2 YENEEA. This CDR3 contains 16 residues. The V segment lost 5 bases and the J segment 6 bases; nucleotides outside the gene matches: 10. DNA for the CDR3: TGTGCCAGCAGCCCCCCCGGGGGCGGGAGGGCCGGGGAGCTGTTTTTT. Its translation is CASSPPGGGRAGELFF.

The rearrangement joins TRBV5-1 to TRBJ1-3; TRBD1 might be the D (6 bases). This CDR3 contains 15 residues. Trimming removed 4 bases at V and 1 base at J, with 12 bases between. Looked up from germline, CDR1 is SGHRS and CDR2 is YFSETQ. The CDR3 bases are TGCGCCAGCAGCGTTACAGGGTTATCTGGAAACACCATATATTTT. Its translation is CASSVTGLSGNTIYF.

V and J are TRBV4-2 and TRBJ2-5; 12 bases are a match to TRBD2. The germline CDR1 and CDR2 sequences are LGHNA and YNFKEQ. After removal of 1 base from V and 4 bases from J, the junction contained 7 bases not matched to a gene. The CDR3 runs 17 residues. CDR3 residues: CASSQVLAGGPGETQYF. CDR3 DNA: TGTGCCAGCAGCCAAGTGCTAGCGGGAGGGCCGGGAGAGACCCAGTACTTC.

The chain is built from TRBV18 and TRBJ1-5; 7 nucleotides match TRBD1. There are 15 residues in the CDR3. With 6 bases clipped from V and 0 bases from J, the junction kept 5 bases outside the gene matches. Germline CDR1 reads KGHSH; CDR2 reads LQKENI. Here the CDR3 DNA reads TGTGCCAGCTCGCTAACAGGGGATAGCAATCAGCCCCAGCATTTT. Protein: CASSLTGDSNQPQHF.

V gene TRBV7-8 combines with J gene TRBJ1-2; 8 bases agree with TRBD1. V lost 0 bases, J lost 8 bases, and 8 bases stayed unmatched. Germline V gene sequence: CDR1 SGHVS, CDR2 FQNEAQ. The CDR3 is 15 residues long. The CDR3 is CASSLAPDRVEGYTF. As DNA, the CDR3 is TGTGCCAGCAGCTTAGCGCCGGACAGGGTGGAGGGCTACACCTTC. The variable domain in full, with the rest retrieved from reference TRBV7-8 and TRBJ1-2, is GAGVSQSPRYKVAKRGQDVALRCDPISGHVSLFWYQQALGQGPEFLTYFQNEAQLDKSGLPSDRFFAERPEGSVSTLKIQRTQQEDSAVYLCASSLAPDRVEGYTFGSGTRLTVV.

The V and J genes are TRBV28 and TRBJ1-2; 10 positions agree with TRBD1. V dropped 4 bases and J dropped 7; count of bases not matched to a gene: 3. The CDR3 has 13 amino acids. The germline CDR1 and CDR2 sequences are MDHEN and SYDVKM. This chain's CDR3 is CASSYGTGAGYTF. DNA of the CDR3: TGTGCCAGCAGTTACGGGACAGGGGCTGGCTACACCTTC.

The chain links TRBV9 to TRBJ2-3, with 13 bases matching TRBD2. V dropped 4 bases and J dropped 2; count of bases not matched to a gene: 4. This CDR3 comprises 16 residues. CDR1 and CDR2 (germline): SGDLS, YYNGEE. CDR3 nucleotides: TGTGCCAGCAGCCTCGGACTAGCGGGAGTCACAGATACGCAGTATTTT. As protein: CASSLGLAGVTDTQYF.

The V call is TRBV7-6, the J call TRBJ2-7; the match to TRBD2 covers 7 bases. This CDR3 contains 16 residues. CDR1 and CDR2 (germline): SGHVS, FNYEAQ. Trimming cost V 1 base and J 1 base; bases outside gene matches: 7. The CDR3 DNA sequence: TGTGCCAGCAGCTTAGGTACGGGAGGAGGATCCTACGAGCAGTACTTC. It specifies CASSLGTGGGSYEQYF.

About this clone: At one boundary the junction diverges from the germline segment, which might be a read error. The chain employs TRBV13 and TRBJ1-6; 7 bases agree with TRBD1. The CDR3 sequence is 18 residues long. Per germline, CDR1 PRHDT and CDR2 FYEKMQ (reference sequence). CDR3 sequence reads: CASNLRQETGVRSSPLHF. DNA for the CDR3: TGTGCCAGCAACTTACGGCAGGAAACAGGGGTGAGGAGTTCACCCCTCCACTTT.

This clone has just a few counts. V is TRBV11-3 and J is TRBJ1-3; the D is unclear. The CDR3 spans 12 residues. CDR1 and CDR2 (germline): SGHNT, YENEEA. V was cut by 4 bases and J by 8 bases, with 9 bases left in between. CDR3 in amino acids: CASSSTVHTIYF. CDR3 sequence (DNA): TGTGCCAGCAGCTCCACAGTACACACCATATATTTT.

The CDR3 DNA reads TGTGCCAGCAGTGTCCCGGGACAGGGATCCACGGAGCAGTACTTC. Translated: CASSVPGQGSTEQYF. The V call is TRBV6-5, the J call TRBJ2-5; 9 bases align to TRBD1. Germline values: CDR1 MNHEY, CDR2 SVGAGI. With V trimmed by 5 bases and J by 11 bases, 15 bases remained unmatched. CDR3 length: 15 amino acids.

This clone turned up a few times. V is TRBV28 and J is TRBJ1-1; tentative D call: TRBD1 (5 bases). CDR1 MDHEN and CDR2 SYDVKM come from the germline V gene. V was clipped by 6 bases and J by 8 bases, with 10 bases between them. There are 11 residues in the CDR3. The DNA of the CDR3 is TGTGCCAGCAGCTCCTACAGGGAAGCTTTCTTT. It yields the protein CASSSYREAFF.

CDR3 in amino acids: CASSRRRGFGDGYTF. DNA for the CDR3: TGTGCCAGCAGCCGCCGTCGAGGGTTCGGGGATGGCTACACCTTC. J is TRBJ1-2 and V is TRBV5-6; D gene ambiguous. The germline V gene encodes CDR1 SGHDT and CDR2 YYEEEE. V shed 4 bases and J shed 6 bases, with 19 bases lying between them. The CDR3 runs to 15 residues.

CDR3 DNA sequence: TGTGCCAGCAGCCTACCCGACTTGGGGCGAGATACGCAGTATTTT. Protein sequence: CASSLPDLGRDTQYF. The chain carries TRBV5-4 and TRBJ2-3, with a possible D match to TRBD1 (5 bases). The CDR3 length is 15 residues. The germline gives CDR1 SGHNT, CDR2 YYREEE (reference sequence). V dropped 4 bases and J dropped 5 bases, with 17 bases sitting between them.

This clone appeared once. At one end, the junction sequence differs from germline, possibly due to a read error. This chain links TRBV7-7 with TRBJ2-1; 8 bases fit TRBD2. The CDR3 sequence is 15 residues long. CDR1 is SSHAT, CDR2 FNYEAQ, per germline (reference sequence). The CDR3 DNA follows: TGTGCTAGCAGCTTAGAAGCGGGAGAGGCCAATGAGCAGTTCTTC. Its translation: CASSLEAGEANEQFF.

The chain joins TRBV18 to TRBJ2-1; the match to TRBD1 covers 8 bases. After removal of 6 bases from V and 8 bases from J, the junction contained 9 bases not matched to a gene. The length of the CDR3 is 14 residues. Germline V lookup: CDR1 KGHSH, CDR2 LQKENI. The CDR3 sequence is CASSSPDRVHEQFF. The DNA of the CDR3 is TGTGCCAGCTCGTCCCCGGACAGGGTCCATGAGCAGTTCTTC.

The chain links TRBV7-3 to TRBJ2-2; 9 bases are shared with TRBD2. The length of the CDR3 is 16 residues. V dropped 4 bases and J dropped 6; count of bases not matched to a gene: 9. Per germline, CDR1 SGHTA and CDR2 FQGTGA. The CDR3 sequence is CASSSPGSGRSGELFF. The CDR3 DNA reads as TGTGCCAGCAGCTCCCCGGGGAGCGGGAGGTCCGGGGAGCTGTTTTTT.

V and J are TRBV6-1 and TRBJ2-7, with 7 bases aligning to TRBD2. V trimming: 10 bases; J trimming: 2 bases; junction bases outside the gene matches: 2. CDR1 is MNHNS and CDR2 is SASEGT in the germline V gene. This CDR3 has 11 residues. DNA for the CDR3: TGTGCCACTGGACTAGCCTACGAGCAGTACTTC. Translating it yields CATGLAYEQYF.

The genes are TRBV2 and TRBJ1-6, with 8 bases that match TRBD1. This CDR3 region has 13 residues. Germline trimming cut 8 bases from V and 7 bases from J; bases unmatched to any gene: 4. Germline assignment: CDR1 SNHLY and CDR2 FYNNEI. The CDR3 DNA is TGTGCCAGCGGGGGACAGGAAAATTCACCCCTCCACTTT. Protein sequence: CASGGQENSPLHF.

The genes are TRBV7-6 and TRBJ2-7; D is unresolved. The CDR3 is 13 residues long. In germline, CDR1 is SGHVS, CDR2 FNYEAQ. Trimming removed 1 base from V and 3 bases from J, with 7 bases in between. The CDR3 region is CASSLELRYEQYF. In DNA form, the CDR3 reads TGTGCCAGCAGCTTAGAACTCCGCTACGAGCAGTACTTC. Variable domain in full (rest from reference TRBV7-6 and TRBJ2-7): GAGVSQSPRYKVTKRGQDVALRCDPISGHVSLYWYRQALGQGPEFLTYFNYEAQQDKSGLPNDRFSAERPEGSISTLTIQRTEQRDSAMYRCASSLELRYEQYFGPGTRLTVT.